This T cell receptor (beta chain) came from a study of T-cell reconstitution after alpha-beta-depleted transplantation in children. The sample holds many counts of this clonotype. Its specificity is unknown. Study results and caveats: One year after transplant, T-cell counts and diversity came mostly from newly produced T cells.

Unique molecular identifiers were used in preparing the TCRbeta library. From the PCR reads, TCRdb called clonotypes with MiXCR, one entry per CDR3 protein. Among about 420,000 distinct CDR3 sequences listed, about 16% were seen once. The sequence derives from a boy under two years old who had a stem cell transplant for Wiskott-Aldrich syndrome, so the T cells may come from the graft donor. The source material was PBMCs, mostly from graft donor cells, sampled 360 days after TCRalphabeta/CD19-depleted stem cell transplant.

The CDR3 loop is CASSLAPRAGALYEQYF. CDR3 in DNA: TGTGCCAGCAGCTTAGCTCCCAGAGCGGGGGCCCTTTACGAGCAGTACTTC. The genes are TRBV7-9 and TRBJ2-7; the match to TRBD2 covers 8 bases. The CDR3 spans 17 residues. V dropped 0 bases and J dropped 4; count of bases not matched to a gene: 11. The germline gives CDR1 SEHNR, CDR2 FQNEAQ (reference sequence).